What follows are 25 T cell receptor beta chains derived from one specimen sequenced in a study of T cell responses to AZD1222 COVID-19 vaccine (dated by TCRdb to about 2021). Read against the paper, the sample's time point label means: about 28 days (+/-7) after the second vaccine dose. Library creation used the immunoSEQ multiplex PCR assay. The immuneACCESS repertoire file appears here via TCRdb, limited to in-frame rearrangements. These files lack a portion of the clones; in checked studies, under half of the deficit traces to unresolved V genes, and the cause of the others is not known. This sample holds around 150,000 clones; more than 75% were observed only once. Approximately 2% of the sample comes from the top ten. Sequences were derived from peripheral blood, sampled 28 days after the second AZD1222 dose. The receptors shown here come from an adult who received the AZD1222 COVID-19 vaccine.

In its sample, this clone was seen once. This sequence joins TRBV6-1 and TRBJ2-1, with TRBD1 as a possible D gene (5 bases). CDR1 MNHNS and CDR2 SASEGT come from the germline V gene. This CDR3 has 17 residues. The V and J ends lost 4 bases and 4 bases respectively, with 20 bases between them. In nucleotides, the CDR3 is TGTGCCAGCAGTGGAAGGCAGGGCTCTCTTCCATACAATGAGCAGTTCTTC. Its translation: CASSGRQGSLPYNEQFF.

The chain joins TRBV5-4 to TRBJ2-1; a weak D match, TRBD1 (6 bases). The CDR3 spans 15 residues. Germline CDR1 reads SGHNT; CDR2 reads YYREEE (reference sequence). V lost 3 bases and J 3 bases, leaving 13 bases between the germline ends. The CDR3 DNA reads as TGTGCCAGCAGCTCGCCCCGACAGGACTACAATGAGCAGTTCTTC. It yields the protein CASSSPRQDYNEQFF. Combining the CDR3 with reference TRBV5-4 and TRBJ2-1 gives the whole variable domain ETGVTQSPTHLIKTRGQQVTLRCSSQSGHNTVSWYQQALGQGPQFIFQYYREEENGRGNFPPRFSGLQFPNYSSELNVNALELDDSALYLCASSSPRQDYNEQFFGPGTRLTVL.

The chain is built from TRBV6-5 and TRBJ1-5, with D perhaps TRBD1 (5 bases). CDR3 length: 14 amino acids. Germline CDR1 reads MNHEY; CDR2 reads SVGAGI. Trimming cost V 4 bases and J 4 bases, with 11 bases left between them. CDR3 amino acids: CASSWREGNQPQHF. CDR3 sequence (DNA): TGTGCCAGCAGTTGGAGAGAGGGGAATCAGCCCCAGCATTTT.

This clone was found once. This rearrangement joins TRBV11-2 to TRBJ1-4; D is unclear. The V gene's germline CDR1 is SGHAT and CDR2 FQNNGV. V was pared by 2 bases and J by 4 bases, with 8 bases between. The CDR3 runs 14 residues. CDR3 sequence: CASSLRQVNEKLFF. CDR3 DNA sequence: TGTGCCAGCAGCTTAAGGCAGGTTAATGAAAAACTGTTTTTT.

The chain uses TRBV10-2 and TRBJ1-3; D is undetermined. Germline CDR1 reads WSHSY; CDR2 reads SAAADI. The CDR3 sequence is 12 residues long. The V gene lost 7 bases and the J gene lost 3 bases, with 7 bases spanning the gap. The CDR3 loop reads CASNNLGNTIYF. The CDR3 coding sequence is TGCGCCAGCAACAACCTTGGAAACACCATATATTTT.

The chain employs TRBV10-2 and TRBJ1-1; D is ambiguous. V was trimmed by 6 bases and J by 3 bases, leaving 11 bases between them. From germline, CDR1 is WSHSY and CDR2 SAAADI. The length of the CDR3 is 13 residues. DNA of the CDR3: TGCGCCAGCAGGGAGCGGTCCTACACTGAAGCTTTCTTT. It specifies CASRERSYTEAFF.

The chain couples TRBV9 to TRBJ1-3; a weak D match, TRBD1 (6 bases). Germline CDR1 reads SGDLS; CDR2 reads YYNGEE. The V and J ends lost 4 bases and 4 bases respectively, with 15 bases between them. The CDR3 is made up of 15 amino acids. Written as DNA, the CDR3 is TGTGCCAGCAGCCTGATAGGGGGTGAAGGAAACACCATATATTTT. Encoded protein: CASSLIGGEGNTIYF. The complete variable domain, with remaining parts taken from reference TRBV9 and TRBJ1-3, reads DSGVTQTPKHLITATGQRVTLRCSPRSGDLSVYWYQQSLDQGLQFLIQYYNGEERAKGNILERFSAQQFPDLHSELNLSSLELGDSALYFCASSLIGGEGNTIYFGEGSWLTVV.

The chain couples TRBV5-8 to TRBJ1-6, with D perhaps matching TRBD1 (5 bases). The CDR3 has 15 residues. Deletions cut 0 bases from V and 9 bases from J, with 13 bases between. Germline V gene sequence: CDR1 SGHTS, CDR2 YDEGEE. DNA of the CDR3: TGTGCCAGCAGCTTGGGAGCGGGACCGGGTTCACCCCTCCACTTT. Its translation is CASSLGAGPGSPLHF.

V usage is TRBV5-1 and J usage is TRBJ2-5, with D possibly matching TRBD2 (5 bases). This CDR3 region has 13 residues. V was clipped by 2 bases and J by 1 base, with 6 bases between them. Germline lookup yields CDR1 SGHRS and CDR2 YFSETQ. The CDR3 sequence is CASSFAGQETQYF. In DNA form, the CDR3 reads TGCGCCAGCAGCTTCGCGGGCCAAGAGACCCAGTACTTC. Based on the CDR3 plus reference TRBV5-1 and TRBJ2-5, the full variable domain is KAGVTQTPRYLIKTRGQQVTLSCSPISGHRSVSWYQQTPGQGLQFLFEYFSETQRNKGNFPGRFSGRQFSNSRSEMNVSTLELGDSALYLCASSFAGQETQYFGPGTRLLVL.

The V call is TRBV5-4, the J call TRBJ1-2, with D possibly matching TRBD1 (6 bases). The CDR3 runs to 15 residues. Germline V gene sequence: CDR1 SGHNT, CDR2 YYREEE (reference sequence). V shed 0 bases and J shed 7 bases, with 16 bases lying between them. CDR3 nucleotide sequence: TGTGCCAGCAGCTTGGACTTCCAGGGGAGTCGTGGCTACACCTTC. This sequence encodes CASSLDFQGSRGYTF.

This chain uses TRBV12-3 or TRBV12-4 with TRBJ1-1; D possibly corresponds to TRBD1 (5 bases). The CDR3 consists of 10 residues. Between the trimmed V and J ends, which lost 9 bases and 9 bases, there was a span of 11 bases. CDR3 in amino acids: CASQRGKAFF. The CDR3 DNA reads TGTGCCAGTCAACGGGGGAAAGCTTTCTTT.

The V gene is TRBV19, the J gene TRBJ1-5; 7 bases agree with TRBD1. Germline CDR1 reads LNHDA; CDR2 reads SQIVND (reference sequence). The CDR3 length is 13 residues. V was clipped by 4 bases and J by 6 bases; unmatched bases: 3. The CDR3 DNA reads as TGTGCCAGTAGTAGCAGGGGGAGTCAGCCCCAGCATTTT. It encodes CASSSRGSQPQHF. Together with reference TRBV19 and TRBJ1-5, the CDR3 gives the full variable domain: DGGITQSPKYLFRKEGQNVTLSCEQNLNHDAMYWYRQDPGQGLRLIYYSQIVNDFQKGDIAEGYSVSREKKESFPLTVTSAQKNPTAFYLCASSSRGSQPQHFGDGTRLSIL.

This chain joins TRBV9 and TRBJ2-5; possible D gene TRBD2, 6 bases. Per the germline V gene, CDR1 is SGDLS and CDR2 is YYNGEE. Trimming took 2 bases from V and 1 from J, leaving 12 bases between them. CDR3 size: 15 residues. CDR3: CASSVGSARQETQYF. CDR3 coding DNA: TGTGCCAGCAGCGTCGGGAGCGCGCGCCAAGAGACCCAGTACTTC. The full variable domain, rest sourced from reference TRBV9 and TRBJ2-5, is DSGVTQTPKHLITATGQRVTLRCSPRSGDLSVYWYQQSLDQGLQFLIQYYNGEERAKGNILERFSAQQFPDLHSELNLSSLELGDSALYFCASSVGSARQETQYFGPGTRLLVL.

This clone is a singleton in its sample. This rearrangement joins TRBV13 to TRBJ2-6; D remains unclear. In germline, CDR1 is PRHDT, CDR2 FYEKMQ (reference sequence). With 4 bases removed from V and 4 bases from J, the gap between germline ends came to 11 bases. The CDR3 sequence is 15 residues long. CDR3 DNA: TGTGCCAGCAGCTCGGTGGTTGGGGGGGCCAACGTCCTGACTTTC. Residues: CASSSVVGGANVLTF.

The V call is TRBV5-1, the J call TRBJ2-2; D is ambiguous. Trimming took off 3 bases at V and 1 base at J, with 13 bases between the two ends. The CDR3 runs 16 residues. Germline V gene sequence: CDR1 SGHRS, CDR2 YFSETQ. Here the CDR3 reads CASSSLPAGNTGELFF. The CDR3 nucleotides read TGCGCCAGCAGCTCCCTTCCGGCAGGGAACACCGGGGAGCTGTTTTTT.

This chain links TRBV11-1 with TRBJ2-7; 8 bases agree with TRBD2. The CDR3 is 16 residues long. Germline lookup yields CDR1 SGHAT and CDR2 FQDESV (reference sequence). The V and J ends lost 1 base and 6 bases, in that order; junction bases with no gene match: 11. The DNA for the CDR3 is TGTGCCAGCAGCTTAGTAGCGGGGTCCCTGCAGGGCGAGCAGTACTTC. Amino acid sequence: CASSLVAGSLQGEQYF.

V usage is TRBV6-1 and J usage is TRBJ2-7; possibly TRBD1 for D (5 bases). There are 14 residues in the CDR3. Germline lookup yields CDR1 MNHNS and CDR2 SASEGT. Deletions cut 3 bases from V and 5 bases from J, with 14 bases between. CDR3 protein: CASSDTGLPHEQYF. CDR3 coding DNA: TGTGCCAGCAGTGACACAGGTCTCCCCCACGAGCAGTACTTC.

The chain employs TRBV5-3 and TRBJ1-1; a weak D match, TRBD1 (5 bases). TRBV5-3 is designated an ORF whose function remains uncertain. The ends were cut back, 3 bases at V and 0 bases at J, with 6 bases in the middle. The CDR3 has 13 amino acids. CDR3 DNA sequence: TGTGCCAGAAGCTGGGGACTGAACACTGAAGCTTTCTTT. Its protein product is CARSWGLNTEAFF.

The CDR3 sequence is CATSDRGILYF. The CDR3 nucleotides read TGTGCCACCAGTGATCGGGGGATCCTATATTTT. The V gene is TRBV24-1, the J gene TRBJ1-3; maybe TRBD1 (5 bases). This CDR3 has 11 residues. Looked up from germline, CDR1 is KGHDR and CDR2 is SFDVKD. Trimming cost V 3 bases and J 14 bases, with 10 bases left between them.

This chain links TRBV19 with TRBJ2-7; either TRBD1 or TRBD2 may supply D (6 bases each). CDR1 is LNHDA, CDR2 SQIVND, per germline (reference sequence). The CDR3 loop spans 14 amino acids. Trimming stripped 9 bases from V and 2 bases from J, with 17 bases between. The CDR3 nucleotides are TGTGCCAGCCGGAGGGCAGGGGAAACCTACGAGCAGTACTTC. This codes for CASRRAGETYEQYF.

The gene calls are TRBV9 and TRBJ1-1; D is possibly TRBD1 (5 bases). The CDR3 is made up of 15 amino acids. Deletions cut 4 bases from V and 5 bases from J, with 18 bases between. Germline V gene sequence: CDR1 SGDLS, CDR2 YYNGEE. CDR3 in DNA: TGTGCCAGCAGCTCAGTTCCGGGGGGAAGAACTGAAGCTTTCTTT. This codes for CASSSVPGGRTEAFF.

The V and J genes are TRBV6-5 and TRBJ1-2; TRBD1 is a possible D gene (5 bases). The V end was cut by 0 bases, the J end by 6 bases, with 14 bases between. From germline, CDR1 is MNHEY and CDR2 SVGAGI. The CDR3 sequence is 15 residues long. The CDR3 DNA reads as TGTGCCAGCAGTTACTCTGGCAGGGTAGACCATGGCTACACCTTC. Translated, it gives CASSYSGRVDHGYTF.

This chain's CDR3 is CASSPSGRVTEAFF. As DNA, the CDR3 is TGTGCCAGCTCACCCAGTGGGAGGGTCACTGAAGCTTTCTTT. V and J are TRBV18 and TRBJ1-1; D unresolved. The length of the CDR3 is 14 residues. V was pared by 3 bases and J by 4 bases, with 12 bases between. Germline loops: CDR1 KGHSH, CDR2 LQKENI.

The chain recombines TRBV19 with TRBJ1-2; D may be TRBD1 (5 bases). Germline V gives CDR1 LNHDA, CDR2 SQIVND (reference sequence). The V gene lost 4 bases and the J gene lost 5 bases, with 8 bases spanning the gap. The CDR3 has 12 residues. Here the CDR3 reads CASSRGVYGYTF. The CDR3 DNA reads TGTGCCAGTAGTAGGGGCGTTTATGGCTACACCTTC.

The chain joins TRBV10-3 to TRBJ2-1; TRBD2 matches 12 bases. Germline values: CDR1 ENHRY, CDR2 SYGVKD. CDR3 length: 11 residues. Losses at the gene ends were 4 bases for V and 15 bases for J; bases not matched to a gene: 1. Written as DNA, the CDR3 is TGTGCCATCAGTGGACTAGCGGGAGTGTTCTTC. Translation: CAISGLAGVFF.